The 30 T cell receptor beta chains in this list originate from one sample, sequenced in a study of cytomegalovirus exposure and HLA in healthy donors listed by TCRdb under 2017. Libraries were built with the immunoSEQ multiplex PCR assay. In TCRdb, the immuneACCESS table is reduced to in-frame sequences with V and J assigned. These tables do not hold every clone; where another copy was compared, an unresolved V gene accounts for under half, and the others remain unexplained. The sample table contains more than 250,000 clones; only one count was recorded for approximately 90% of them. Together, the top ten hold over 0.8% of the sample. The source material was PBMCs. The receptors originated from a woman younger than 30 in good health and CMV-seronegative.

This rearrangement joins TRBV7-9 to TRBJ2-5, with 8 bases aligning to TRBD2. V was clipped by 4 bases and J by 5 bases; unmatched bases: 9. This CDR3 contains 15 residues. The germline CDR1 and CDR2 sequences are SEHNR and FQNEAQ (reference sequence). The CDR3 here is CASSSREGLGETQYF. DNA of the CDR3: TGTGCCAGCAGCTCTCGGGAGGGCTTAGGGGAGACCCAGTACTTC.

The V gene is TRBV7-9, the J gene TRBJ1-1; D perhaps matches TRBD1 (6 bases). Germline V CDR1 and CDR2: SEHNR, FQNEAQ (reference sequence). Trimming stripped 1 base from V and 4 bases from J, with 10 bases between. The CDR3 loop spans 14 amino acids. The CDR3 nucleotides are TGTGCCAGCAGCTTAGAGTCAGGGGTCACTGAAGCTTTCTTT. As protein: CASSLESGVTEAFF.

V usage is TRBV11-2 and J usage is TRBJ1-5, with 7 nucleotides matching TRBD1. Trimming removed 6 bases from V and 5 bases from J; junction bases left unmatched: 4. The CDR3 sequence is 13 residues long. Germline CDR1 reads SGHAT; CDR2 reads FQNNGV. The CDR3 coding sequence is TGTGCCAGCAGTTCTGGACAGGATCAGCCCCAGCATTTT. This gives the protein CASSSGQDQPQHF.

The chain combines TRBV6-1 with TRBJ1-1; no reliable D call. Trimming cost V 4 bases and J 0 bases, with 9 bases left between them. Germline CDR1 and CDR2: MNHNS and SASEGT. This CDR3 has 14 residues. The CDR3 DNA reads TGTGCCAGCAGTGTATCAGTCATGAACACTGAAGCTTTCTTT. Its protein is CASSVSVMNTEAFF.

V gene TRBV7-2 combines with J gene TRBJ2-5; 9 positions agree with TRBD2. CDR1 is SGHTA, CDR2 FQGNSA, per germline. This CDR3 has 18 amino acids. The V gene end was trimmed by 1 base and the J gene end by 0 bases; junction bases not matched to a gene: 9. As DNA, the CDR3 is TGTGCCAGCAGCTTAGGATGGGGTAGACTAGCGGACCAAGAGACCCAGTACTTC. Translation gives CASSLGWGRLADQETQYF.

The chain carries TRBV5-1 and TRBJ2-7; D is perhaps TRBD1 (5 bases). In germline, CDR1 is SGHRS, CDR2 YFSETQ. The V and J ends lost 4 bases and 6 bases respectively, with 14 bases between them. The CDR3 sequence is 13 residues long. For the CDR3, the DNA is TGCGCCAGCAGCCCCGTCCTAGGGGCCGAGCAGTACTTC. It codes for CASSPVLGAEQYF.

The chain joins TRBV10-3 to TRBJ1-5; D is unclear. This CDR3 has 14 residues. Trimming stripped 4 bases from V and 5 bases from J, with 12 bases between. Germline V lookup: CDR1 ENHRY, CDR2 SYGVKD. The CDR3 here is CAISGSLEDQPQHF. CDR3 bases: TGTGCCATCAGTGGCTCCCTAGAGGATCAGCCCCAGCATTTT.

The gene calls are TRBV2 and TRBJ2-5; no reliable D call. Trimming cost V 6 bases and J 5 bases, with 10 bases left between them. The germline V gene has CDR1 SNHLY and CDR2 FYNNEI. The CDR3 covers 12 residues. The CDR3 DNA sequence: TGTGCCAGCAGCTTGTCAGCGGAGACCCAGTACTTC. Its protein product is CASSLSAETQYF.

The chain recombines TRBV5-1 with TRBJ1-3; TRBD1 might be the D (5 bases). V gave up 6 bases and J gave up 1 base, with 14 bases separating them. CDR3 length equals 15 residues. The germline V gene encodes CDR1 SGHRS and CDR2 YFSETQ. CDR3 amino acids: CASTPGGVSGNTIYF. CDR3 bases: TGCGCCAGCACTCCGGGGGGAGTGTCTGGAAACACCATATATTTT.

The chain has TRBV5-6 and TRBJ2-2, with D maybe TRBD1 (5 bases). CDR3 length: 16 residues. V dropped 0 bases and J dropped 3 bases, with 12 bases sitting between them. CDR1 and CDR2 (germline): SGHDT, YYEEEE. This chain's CDR3 is CASSLGGLPDTGELFF. CDR3 nucleotide sequence: TGTGCCAGCAGCTTGGGGGGCCTTCCCGACACCGGGGAGCTGTTTTTT.

The rearrangement joins TRBV7-9 to TRBJ1-1; 9 bases line up with TRBD1. The CDR3 has 12 residues. Germline trimming cut 5 bases from V and 6 bases from J; bases unmatched to any gene: 1. Per germline, CDR1 SEHNR and CDR2 FQNEAQ (reference sequence). CDR3 bases: TGTGCCAGCAGCACAGGGGGCGCTGAAGCTTTCTTT. Amino acid sequence: CASSTGGAEAFF. The full variable domain, rest sourced from reference TRBV7-9 and TRBJ1-1, is DTGVSQNPRHKITKRGQNVTFRCDPISEHNRLYWYRQTLGQGPEFLTYFQNEAQLEKSRLLSDRFSAERPKGSFSTLEIQRTEQGDSAMYLCASSTGGAEAFFGQGTRLTVV.

This chain uses TRBV6-5 with TRBJ2-7, with 12 bases identical to TRBD2. V gave up 5 bases and J gave up 3 bases; unmatched junction bases: 5. This CDR3 has 15 amino acids. In germline, CDR1 is MNHEY, CDR2 SVGAGI. In nucleotides, the CDR3 is TGTGCCAGCAGTCGGGGACTAGCGGGCGTCTACGAGCAGTACTTC. As protein: CASSRGLAGVYEQYF.

The CDR3 loop reads CARERGQRTGEQFF. The CDR3 nucleotides read TGTGCCCGAGAGAGAGGACAGCGAACAGGTGAGCAGTTCTTC. This rearrangement joins TRBV2 to TRBJ2-1; D possibly corresponds to TRBD1 (6 bases). The CDR3 consists of 14 residues. The germline V and J ends were trimmed by 11 bases and 9 bases, with 23 bases remaining between them. Germline CDR1 SNHLY, CDR2 FYNNEI.

This rearrangement joins TRBV7-2 to TRBJ2-7; TRBD1 agrees at 9 bases. The ends lost 1 base at V and 4 bases at J; junction bases unmatched: 5. The germline CDR1 and CDR2 sequences are SGHTA and FQGNSA. The CDR3 consists of 15 residues. CDR3 DNA sequence: TGTGCCAGCAGCTTAGGCCGGGACAGGGCTTACGAGCAGTACTTC. Its protein product is CASSLGRDRAYEQYF.

CDR3 loop: CASRGRGRNTIYF. CDR3 bases: TGTGCCAGCAGGGGCAGGGGGAGAAACACCATATATTTT. The chain carries TRBV2 and TRBJ1-3; TRBD1 agrees at 7 bases. The CDR3 is made up of 13 amino acids. CDR1 is SNHLY and CDR2 is FYNNEI in the germline V gene. The V gene end was trimmed by 6 bases and the J gene end by 5 bases; junction bases not matched to a gene: 4.

J is TRBJ2-3 and V is TRBV29-1, with a possible D match to TRBD1 (5 bases). CDR1 SQVTM and CDR2 ANQGSEA come from the germline V gene. The germline V and J ends were trimmed by 0 bases and 8 bases, with 21 bases remaining between them. The CDR3 is made up of 16 amino acids. CDR3: CSVEDLSRGAASTQYF. The CDR3 DNA reads as TGCAGCGTTGAAGATCTGAGTAGGGGCGCGGCGAGTACGCAGTATTTT.

The chain uses TRBV19 and TRBJ1-5; 7 bases are shared with TRBD1. The CDR3 spans 16 residues. Germline V gene sequence: CDR1 LNHDA, CDR2 SQIVND (reference sequence). The V segment lost 5 bases and the J segment 0 bases; nucleotides outside the gene matches: 7. CDR3 coding DNA: TGTGCCAGTAGTTCATTAACAGGGGATAGCAATCAGCCCCAGCATTTT. It specifies CASSSLTGDSNQPQHF.

The CDR3 nucleotides read TGCGCCAGCAGCCAAGATATGCGGAGGGAGACCCAGTACTTC. Its translation is CASSQDMRRETQYF. J is TRBJ2-5 and V is TRBV4-3; the D gene is possibly TRBD2 (5 bases). CDR3 length equals 14 residues. V was shortened by 0 bases and J by 5 bases, with 10 bases between the two germline ends. Germline CDR1 LGHNA, CDR2 YSLEER.

The genes are TRBV6-1 and TRBJ2-1, with D possibly matching TRBD1 (5 bases). Trimming cost V 2 bases and J 7 bases, with 12 bases left between them. This CDR3 has 14 amino acids. Germline CDR1 and CDR2: MNHNS and SASEGT. CDR3 coding DNA: TGTGCCAGCAGTGAATCCCCAGGGTCAAATGAGCAGTTCTTC. As protein: CASSESPGSNEQFF.

The chain links TRBV10-2 to TRBJ2-3; no clear D gene. Trimming took off 4 bases at V and 4 bases at J, with 15 bases between the two ends. The CDR3 loop spans 15 amino acids. Germline V lookup: CDR1 WSHSY, CDR2 SAAADI. The CDR3 spells CASSGLESAPDTQYF. CDR3 DNA sequence: TGCGCCAGCAGTGGCCTGGAGTCGGCCCCAGATACGCAGTATTTT.

The chain recombines TRBV13 with TRBJ2-3, with a weak D call TRBD2 (6 bases). Trimming cost V 1 base and J 2 bases, with 16 bases left between them. CDR1 and CDR2 (germline): PRHDT, FYEKMQ (reference sequence). This CDR3 contains 17 residues. The DNA for the CDR3 is TGTGCCAGCAGCTTAGAGTATGGTAGCGGTCCCACAGATACGCAGTATTTT. Encoded protein: CASSLEYGSGPTDTQYF.

V is TRBV19 and J is TRBJ2-1; TRBD2 matches 10 bases. Trimming took 6 bases from V and 8 from J; bases not matched to a gene: 10. The CDR3 has 15 amino acids. Germline CDR1 is LNHDA and CDR2 is SQIVND (reference sequence). The CDR3 loop reads CASRPSGRAYHEQFF. Here the CDR3 DNA reads TGTGCCAGTAGACCGAGCGGGAGGGCCTATCATGAGCAGTTCTTC.

The gene calls are TRBV28 and TRBJ2-7; 7 nucleotides agree with TRBD1. Germline V lookup: CDR1 MDHEN, CDR2 SYDVKM. V shed 5 bases, J shed 3 bases, and the junction held 7 bases outside the gene matches. The CDR3 is made up of 14 amino acids. The CDR3 DNA follows: TGTGCCAGCAGTCCTATAGGGGACAGCTACGAGCAGTACTTC. It encodes CASSPIGDSYEQYF.

The chain uses TRBV4-3 and TRBJ1-2; 7 bases are shared with TRBD1. V lost 2 bases to trimming and J lost 4 bases; unmatched junction nucleotides: 7. The CDR3 is 15 residues long. The germline gives CDR1 LGHNA, CDR2 YSLEER. For the CDR3, the DNA is TGCGCCAGCAGCCAAAACCCGGGACAGCTCTATGGCTACACCTTC. This translates into CASSQNPGQLYGYTF.

This chain connects TRBV5-1 to TRBJ2-1, with TRBD2 identical over 7 bases. Per the germline V gene, CDR1 is SGHRS and CDR2 is YFSETQ. With 2 bases clipped from V and 0 bases from J, the junction kept 8 bases outside the gene matches. This CDR3 is 17 amino acids long. CDR3 sequence reads: CASSFVGGRASYNEQFF. Here the CDR3 DNA reads TGCGCCAGCAGCTTTGTCGGAGGGAGGGCCTCCTACAATGAGCAGTTCTTC.

The chain links TRBV4-2 to TRBJ2-7, with 10 nucleotides matching TRBD2. The CDR3 loop spans 17 amino acids. V trimming: 1 base; J trimming: 0 bases; junction bases outside the gene matches: 6. The germline V gene has CDR1 LGHNA and CDR2 YNFKEQ. CDR3 in DNA: TGTGCCAGCAGCCAAGTGTCTAGCGGGAGTACCTCCTACGAGCAGTACTTC. Its translation is CASSQVSSGSTSYEQYF.

The chain recombines TRBV27 with TRBJ2-7; 11 nucleotides align to TRBD2. After removal of 0 bases from V and 2 bases from J, the junction contained 3 bases not matched to a gene. The CDR3 is 16 amino acids. Germline values: CDR1 MNHEY, CDR2 SMNVEV (reference sequence). CDR3 protein: CASSLSLLAGAYEQYF. CDR3 coding DNA: TGTGCCAGCAGTTTATCATTACTAGCGGGAGCCTACGAGCAGTACTTC.

The chain joins TRBV28 to TRBJ1-2, with 9 positions matching TRBD1. Germline trimming cut 8 bases from V and 0 bases from J; bases unmatched to any gene: 7. CDR3 size: 15 residues. The germline V gene encodes CDR1 MDHEN and CDR2 SYDVKM. The CDR3 bases are TGTGCCAGCGGGACAGGGTCACGAGCTAACTATGGCTACACCTTC. Protein: CASGTGSRANYGYTF.

This chain joins TRBV6-5 and TRBJ2-2; D call uncertain. V lost 4 bases and J 3 bases, leaving 12 bases between the germline ends. The germline gives CDR1 MNHEY, CDR2 SVGAGI. This CDR3 region has 15 residues. The CDR3 protein is CASSFLAGDTGELFF. The CDR3 region has the DNA TGTGCCAGCAGTTTCCTCGCTGGAGACACCGGGGAGCTGTTTTTT.

V and J are TRBV19 and TRBJ2-2; 10 bases line up with TRBD1. CDR1 and CDR2 from the germline V gene are LNHDA and SQIVND (reference sequence). V was pared by 7 bases and J by 7 bases, with 9 bases of the junction left unmatched. The CDR3 is made up of 15 amino acids. CDR3 nucleotide sequence: TGTGCCAGTACCCCCGGGACAGGGGCTGTCGGGGAGCTGTTTTTT. Protein: CASTPGTGAVGELFF. Full variable domain (remainder filled in from reference TRBV19 and TRBJ2-2): DGGITQSPKYLFRKEGQNVTLSCEQNLNHDAMYWYRQDPGQGLRLIYYSQIVNDFQKGDIAEGYSVSREKKESFPLTVTSAQKNPTAFYLCASTPGTGAVGELFFGEGSRLTVL.